These 30 T cell receptor beta chains share one sample of origin, sequenced in a study of technical replicates of blood from several donors. TCRdb's copy holds only in-frame clones and misses some; the assay was immunoSEQ multiplex PCR. The sample consists of 60,000 to 70,000 clones, roughly 98% of them appearing once. The sequenced material came from T cells isolated from PBMCs. The receptor set was obtained from a human donor in good health.

The rearrangement uses TRBV7-2 and TRBJ1-4; the D is unclear. The V end lost 3 bases, the J end lost 0 bases, and 11 bases lay between the germline ends. The CDR3 runs 16 residues. Germline-derived CDR1 and CDR2 are SGHTA and FQGNSA. The CDR3: CASSFSGFATNEKLFF. In DNA, the CDR3 is TGTGCCAGCAGCTTTAGCGGATTTGCAACTAATGAAAAACTGTTTTTT.

V gene TRBV28 combines with J gene TRBJ1-3, with D tentatively TRBD1 (5 bases). CDR1 MDHEN and CDR2 SYDVKM come from the germline V gene. This CDR3 region has 14 residues. V dropped 6 bases and J dropped 5 bases, with 14 bases sitting between them. DNA for the CDR3: TGTGCCAGCAGCTTAGCCGACAGACGAAACACCATATATTTT. This encodes CASSLADRRNTIYF.

The genes are TRBV28 and TRBJ1-5; D remains ambiguous. Trimming pared 6 bases from V and 9 bases from J, leaving 12 bases between. The CDR3 spans 12 residues. Germline V CDR1 and CDR2: MDHEN, SYDVKM. CDR3 sequence (DNA): TGTGCCAGCAGCCCACCGGGGAGGCCCCAGCATTTT. It yields the protein CASSPPGRPQHF.

This chain joins TRBV2 and TRBJ2-4; 8 bases match TRBD2. The ends lost 5 bases at V and 8 bases at J; junction bases unmatched: 14. The CDR3 sequence is 16 residues long. Per germline, CDR1 SNHLY and CDR2 FYNNEI. The CDR3 DNA is TGTGCCAGCAGTACCTCCCGGGGGGGGAGCATGGACATTCAGTACTTC. Translation: CASSTSRGGSMDIQYF.

The chain joins TRBV7-3 to TRBJ1-1; D perhaps matches TRBD1 (6 bases). The CDR3 loop spans 13 amino acids. Germline V CDR1 and CDR2: SGHTA, FQGTGA. With 5 bases removed from V and 3 bases from J, the gap between germline ends came to 10 bases. The CDR3: CASSDHRDTEAFF. In nucleotides, the CDR3 is TGTGCCAGCAGCGACCACAGGGACACTGAAGCTTTCTTT.

The chain couples TRBV7-8 to TRBJ2-7; D might be TRBD2 (6 bases). Trimming took off 0 bases at V and 3 bases at J, with 9 bases between the two ends. Germline loops: CDR1 SGHVS, CDR2 FQNEAQ. The CDR3 runs 14 residues. CDR3 bases: TGTGCCAGCAGCTTAGCTGGGGGAGGCTACGAGCAGTACTTC. It translates to CASSLAGGGYEQYF.

This rearrangement joins TRBV29-1 to TRBJ2-7; unclear D gene. Germline lookup yields CDR1 SQVTM and CDR2 ANQGSEA. Trimming removed 0 bases from V and 4 bases from J, with 13 bases in between. The CDR3 is 14 residues long. CDR3 region: CSVEENLKPYEQYF. DNA of the CDR3: TGCAGCGTTGAAGAAAACTTAAAACCATACGAGCAGTACTTC.

J is TRBJ2-5 and V is TRBV29-1, with TRBD2 matching over 7 bases. The V gene end was trimmed by 5 bases and the J gene end by 5 bases; junction bases not matched to a gene: 17. Germline loops: CDR1 SQVTM, CDR2 ANQGSEA. The CDR3 length is 16 residues. Here the CDR3 DNA reads TGCAGCGTTTTAAGGGATGGGGGGAGGGCCGGGGAGACCCAGTACTTC. Translating gives CSVLRDGGRAGETQYF. The full variable domain, rest sourced from reference TRBV29-1 and TRBJ2-5, is SAVISQKPSRDICQRGTSLTIQCQVDSQVTMMFWYRQQPGQSLTLIATANQGSEATYESGFVIDKFPISRPNLTFSTLTVSNMSPEDSSIYLCSVLRDGGRAGETQYFGPGTRLLVL.

The chain carries TRBV6-6 and TRBJ2-1; 10 bases align to TRBD1. The CDR3 length is 14 residues. CDR1 and CDR2 from the germline V gene are MNHNY and SVGAGI (reference sequence). V lost 6 bases and J lost 12; bases outside the gene matches: 11. This CDR3 reads CASRLGQGRIGQFF. Written as DNA, the CDR3 is TGTGCCAGCAGGTTGGGACAGGGGAGGATTGGGCAGTTCTTC.

The gene calls are TRBV28 and TRBJ2-5, with unresolved D. The CDR3 consists of 13 residues. Germline V gene data show CDR1 as MDHEN and CDR2 as SYDVKM. V lost 10 bases and J lost 5, with 17 bases in between. Written as DNA, the CDR3 is TGTGCCACCCTGACGGGTCCGAGTGAGACCCAGTACTTC. It translates to CATLTGPSETQYF.

The V and J genes are TRBV7-9 and TRBJ1-2; the D is unclear. Trimming removed 5 bases at V and 2 bases at J, with 15 bases between. The CDR3 has 15 amino acids. Germline CDR1 reads SEHNR; CDR2 reads FQNEAQ (reference sequence). CDR3 region: CASSPSTGVNYGYTF. In DNA form, the CDR3 reads TGTGCCAGCAGCCCATCAACCGGAGTAAACTATGGCTACACCTTC.

V usage is TRBV7-9 and J usage is TRBJ2-7; 11 bases are a match to TRBD2. This CDR3 contains 16 residues. Germline trimming cut 4 bases from V and 0 bases from J; bases unmatched to any gene: 5. Germline loops: CDR1 SEHNR, CDR2 FQNEAQ (reference sequence). The CDR3 nucleotides are TGTGCCAGCAGCTCCACCACTAGCGGGAGCTCCTACGAGCAGTACTTC. This encodes CASSSTTSGSSYEQYF. Complete variable domain (other parts from reference TRBV7-9 and TRBJ2-7): DTGVSQNPRHKITKRGQNVTFRCDPISEHNRLYWYRQTLGQGPEFLTYFQNEAQLEKSRLLSDRFSAERPKGSFSTLEIQRTEQGDSAMYLCASSSTTSGSSYEQYFGPGTRLTVT.

The J gene is TRBJ1-1, the V gene TRBV5-6; D remains ambiguous. CDR1 is SGHDT and CDR2 is YYEEEE in the germline V gene. The CDR3 spans 13 residues. With 4 bases removed from V and 1 base from J, the gap between germline ends came to 8 bases. Here the CDR3 reads CASSVGKNTEAFF. CDR3 DNA sequence: TGTGCCAGCAGCGTCGGGAAGAACACTGAAGCTTTCTTT.

CDR3 sequence reads: CASSPPGQNYEQYF. In DNA, the CDR3 is TGTGCCAGCAGCCCGCCGGGACAGAACTACGAGCAGTACTTC. The chain links TRBV7-9 to TRBJ2-7, with 7 bases that match TRBD1. J gave up 3 bases and V 5 bases, and 7 bases lay outside the gene matches. CDR1 and CDR2 (germline): SEHNR, FQNEAQ (reference sequence). This CDR3 has 14 amino acids. Together with reference TRBV7-9 and TRBJ2-7, the CDR3 gives the full variable domain: DTGVSQNPRHKITKRGQNVTFRCDPISEHNRLYWYRQTLGQGPEFLTYFQNEAQLEKSRLLSDRFSAERPKGSFSTLEIQRTEQGDSAMYLCASSPPGQNYEQYFGPGTRLTVT.

The chain has TRBV6-5 and TRBJ1-1; 8 bases are shared with TRBD1. CDR1 is MNHEY, CDR2 SVGAGI, per germline. Losses at the gene ends were 4 bases for V and 4 bases for J; bases not matched to a gene: 8. The CDR3 is made up of 15 amino acids. This chain's CDR3 is CASSSTGAKGTEAFF. CDR3 coding DNA: TGTGCCAGCAGTTCGACAGGGGCCAAGGGCACTGAAGCTTTCTTT.

The chain recombines TRBV6-1 with TRBJ1-5; 11 bases align to TRBD1. The V gene end was trimmed by 6 bases and the J gene end by 6 bases; junction bases not matched to a gene: 7. The CDR3 runs 15 residues. The germline gives CDR1 MNHNS, CDR2 SASEGT. The CDR3 DNA follows: TGTGCCAGCAGCCCCAGGACAGGGGGCATTCAGCCCCAGCATTTT. This gives the protein CASSPRTGGIQPQHF.

The V call is TRBV18, the J call TRBJ1-2; tentative D call: TRBD1 (5 bases). The CDR3 is 12 amino acids. From germline, CDR1 is KGHSH and CDR2 LQKENI. V was trimmed by 3 bases and J by 6 bases, leaving 8 bases between them. The CDR3 DNA reads TGTGCCAGCTCACCGCAGGGTGATGGCTACACCTTC. Translated, it gives CASSPQGDGYTF.

The V and J genes are TRBV28 and TRBJ1-4, with D unclear. The V gene lost 3 bases and the J gene lost 3 bases, with 11 bases spanning the gap. The germline V gene encodes CDR1 MDHEN and CDR2 SYDVKM. The CDR3 runs to 15 residues. The CDR3 nucleotides are TGTGCCAGCAGTTTTGAGGGCAGAGCTAATGAAAAACTGTTTTTT. Amino acids: CASSFEGRANEKLFF.

The chain uses TRBV10-3 and TRBJ2-7, with 8 bases aligning to TRBD1. CDR1 and CDR2 from the germline V gene are ENHRY and SYGVKD. The CDR3 consists of 17 residues. With V trimmed by 0 bases and J by 3 bases, 10 bases remained unmatched. The CDR3 nucleotides are TGTGCCATCAGTGAGTCGACAGTCCCGGGACAGGACTACGAGCAGTACTTC. Translation gives CAISESTVPGQDYEQYF.

Comment on this clone: Its ends do not fully match the called genes, so a read error is possible. The gene calls are TRBV7-2 and TRBJ2-7; D not resolved. The CDR3 spans 13 residues. The germline V gene has CDR1 SGHTA and CDR2 FQGNSA. This chain's CDR3 is CASSLTVSYEQHF. The CDR3 DNA follows: TGTGCCAGCAGCTTAACAGTCAGCTACGAGCAGCACTTC.

V gene TRBV6-5 combines with J gene TRBJ1-2; 10 nucleotides agree with TRBD1. This CDR3 comprises 14 residues. The V and J ends lost 2 bases and 6 bases, in that order; junction bases with no gene match: 3. The germline gives CDR1 MNHEY, CDR2 SVGAGI. In DNA, the CDR3 is TGTGCCAGCAGTTACACAGGGACAGGGGATGGCTACACCTTC. Its translation is CASSYTGTGDGYTF.

The chain recombines TRBV19 with TRBJ1-1; TRBD1 matches at 8 bases. Per the germline V gene, CDR1 is LNHDA and CDR2 is SQIVND (reference sequence). The CDR3 contains 16 residues. V dropped 8 bases and J dropped 3; count of bases not matched to a gene: 14. The CDR3 nucleotides are TGTGCCAGTCCCGCTCCTGACAGGGGCTTTTACACTGAAGCTTTCTTT. Its protein is CASPAPDRGFYTEAFF.

The rearrangement joins TRBV11-2 to TRBJ2-3; D remains unclear. Trimming cost V 6 bases and J 1 base, with 11 bases left between them. The CDR3 extends over 14 amino acids. Per the germline V gene, CDR1 is SGHAT and CDR2 is FQNNGV. Here the CDR3 reads CASSSLLRTDTQYF. CDR3 DNA sequence: TGTGCCAGCAGTTCCCTGCTACGCACAGATACGCAGTATTTT.

This chain links TRBV30 with TRBJ1-6; D uncertain. The V end lost 3 bases, the J end lost 8 bases, and 11 bases lay between the germline ends. CDR3 length: 13 amino acids. Germline V gives CDR1 GTSNPN, CDR2 SVGIG (reference sequence). CDR3 DNA sequence: TGTGCCTGGAGATGGACGAGGGATTCACCCCTCCACTTT. This encodes CAWRWTRDSPLHF.

The chain links TRBV27 to TRBJ1-5; possibly TRBD1 for D (6 bases). This CDR3 spans 12 amino acids. CDR1 is MNHEY, CDR2 SMNVEV, per germline (reference sequence). V lost 8 bases to trimming and J lost 7 bases, with 12 bases between them. The CDR3 nucleotides are TGTGCCAGCGGGGGGGGCACCCAGCCCCAGCATTTT. This sequence encodes CASGGGTQPQHF.

The chain uses TRBV27 and TRBJ2-7, with a possible D match to TRBD1 (6 bases). Trimming took 3 bases from V and 6 from J, leaving 15 bases between them. Germline V gene data show CDR1 as MNHEY and CDR2 as SMNVEV (reference sequence). This CDR3 is 14 amino acids long. DNA of the CDR3: TGTGCCAGCAGTTTGGGGCAGGGGCTGACCGAGCAGTACTTC. Encoded protein: CASSLGQGLTEQYF.

This sequence joins TRBV19 and TRBJ1-1; D may be TRBD1 (5 bases). CDR3 size: 16 residues. Germline V lookup: CDR1 LNHDA, CDR2 SQIVND (reference sequence). V was clipped by 3 bases and J by 5 bases, with 19 bases between them. This chain's CDR3 is CASSIWAPGGDTEAFF. DNA of the CDR3: TGTGCCAGTAGTATTTGGGCTCCCGGGGGAGATACTGAAGCTTTCTTT.

The V call is TRBV7-8, the J call TRBJ1-1; D is uncertain. Deletions cut 5 bases from V and 0 bases from J, with 10 bases between. The V gene's germline CDR1 is SGHVS and CDR2 FQNEAQ. The CDR3 runs to 14 residues. CDR3 sequence: CASSPDSLNTEAFF. Written as DNA, the CDR3 is TGTGCCAGCAGCCCGGACTCCCTGAACACTGAAGCTTTCTTT.

This clone is a singleton in its sample. The rearrangement uses TRBV6-5 and TRBJ1-6; a weak D match, TRBD1 (5 bases). V was pared by 7 bases and J by 12 bases, with 16 bases between. The germline V gene has CDR1 MNHEY and CDR2 SVGAGI. This CDR3 contains 13 residues. This chain's CDR3 is CASMGGRGKPLHF. CDR3 DNA: TGTGCCAGCATGGGGGGTCGAGGTAAACCCCTCCACTTT.

The chain uses TRBV28 and TRBJ1-2, with 9 bases aligning to TRBD1. The CDR3 is made up of 15 amino acids. In germline, CDR1 is MDHEN, CDR2 SYDVKM. The V and J ends lost 5 bases and 7 bases, in that order; junction bases with no gene match: 11. The chain's CDR3 is CASSPFGQGTFGYTF. CDR3 DNA: TGTGCCAGCAGTCCATTCGGACAGGGGACCTTTGGCTACACCTTC.